Each of the 21 T cell receptor beta chains below was sequenced from the same sample in a study of blood T cell repertoires in COVID-19. Produced via immunoSEQ multiplex PCR; TCRdb's table is partial and in-frame only. The data contain 120,000 or so clones, around 89% of them singletons. Sequencing used peripheral blood. The receptors stem from a middle-aged man with acute or convalescent COVID-19.

The chain employs TRBV6-1 and TRBJ1-4; 10 nucleotides line up with TRBD1. Germline CDR1 is MNHNS and CDR2 is SASEGT. The CDR3 has 14 residues. With V trimmed by 2 bases and J by 8 bases, 2 bases remained unmatched. The CDR3 nucleotides are TGTGCCAGCAGTGAACGGGGACAGGGGGAAAAACTGTTTTTT. This sequence encodes CASSERGQGEKLFF.

The chain joins TRBV5-1 to TRBJ2-6; maybe TRBD1 (5 bases). Germline lookup yields CDR1 SGHRS and CDR2 YFSETQ. The CDR3 has 16 residues. V lost 0 bases to trimming and J lost 1 base, with 8 bases between them. CDR3 DNA: TGCGCCAGCAGCTTGGGACAGCTATCTGGGGCCAACGTCCTGACTTTC. As protein: CASSLGQLSGANVLTF.

This clone was counted a single time. V gene TRBV3-1 (or the pseudogene TRBV3-2) combines with J gene TRBJ2-2; 8 nucleotides agree with TRBD1. The CDR3 consists of 13 residues. CDR1 LGHDT and CDR2 YNNKEL come from the germline V gene (reference sequence). V was clipped by 4 bases and J by 6 bases; unmatched bases: 1. The CDR3 region is CASSPRGPGELFF. The CDR3 bases are TGTGCCAGCAGCCCCAGGGGGCCCGGGGAGCTGTTTTTT.

The gene calls are TRBV3-1 (or the pseudogene TRBV3-2) and TRBJ1-3; D is uncertain. V lost 8 bases and J lost 2, with 7 bases in between. This CDR3 contains 12 residues. Germline CDR1 LGHDT, CDR2 YNNKEL (reference sequence). The CDR3 region has the DNA TGTGCCAGCGAGGGCACTGGAAACACCATATATTTT. Its protein product is CASEGTGNTIYF.

In its sample, this clone was seen once. V is TRBV19 and J is TRBJ1-2; no reliable D call. The CDR3 totals 11 residues. With 6 bases removed from V and 8 bases from J, the gap between germline ends came to 10 bases. Germline CDR1 LNHDA, CDR2 SQIVND (reference sequence). The CDR3 reads CASRSAGGYTF. The DNA of the CDR3 is TGTGCCAGTAGGAGCGCTGGGGGCTACACCTTC.

The genes are TRBV18 and TRBJ2-7; 7 bases fit TRBD2. Looked up from germline, CDR1 is KGHSH and CDR2 is LQKENI. This CDR3 is built from 14 residues. The V gene end was trimmed by 4 bases and the J gene end by 4 bases; junction bases not matched to a gene: 7. CDR3 sequence (DNA): TGTGCCAGCTCACAGCCGGGAGGTGGATACGAGCAGTACTTC. Its protein is CASSQPGGGYEQYF.

This chain links TRBV1 with TRBJ2-7; the table's D call of TRBD1 was not tested on the DNA. TRBV1 is termed a pseudogene. The CDR3 has 20 residues. The CDR3 DNA reads TGCACCAGCAGTCCTCAAATGAACGACGATGTGACAGGGCTTTCCTACGAGCAGTACTTC. It specifies CTSSPQMNDDVTGLSYEQYF.

The rearrangement links TRBV6-5 to TRBJ2-7, with 9 bases aligning to TRBD1. The V and J ends lost 6 bases and 5 bases, in that order; junction bases with no gene match: 8. The CDR3 extends over 14 amino acids. The V gene's germline CDR1 is MNHEY and CDR2 SVGAGI. The DNA for the CDR3 is TGTGCCAGCAGCCCCGGACAGGGGATCCACGAGCAGTACTTC. It codes for CASSPGQGIHEQYF.

The V gene is TRBV27, the J gene TRBJ1-6, with 9 bases fitting TRBD1. This CDR3 is 16 amino acids long. Germline V CDR1 and CDR2: MNHEY, SMNVEV (reference sequence). Trimming took 8 bases from V and 5 from J; bases not matched to a gene: 10. Written as DNA, the CDR3 is TGTGCCAGCCGCGTATCCTGGACAGGGGATAATTCACCCCTCCACTTT. Translation gives CASRVSWTGDNSPLHF.

The chain is built from TRBV19 and TRBJ2-7; 10 bases agree with TRBD1. The germline V gene encodes CDR1 LNHDA and CDR2 SQIVND (reference sequence). This CDR3 is built from 17 residues. The junction had 12 bases not matched to a gene; V was cut back by 4 bases and J by 3 bases. The chain's CDR3 is CASSSRDRGLGNYEQYF. The CDR3 DNA reads as TGTGCCAGTAGTAGTAGGGACAGGGGCTTGGGGAACTACGAGCAGTACTTC. Looking up the rest from reference TRBV19 and TRBJ2-7 gives the full variable domain: DGGITQSPKYLFRKEGQNVTLSCEQNLNHDAMYWYRQDPGQGLRLIYYSQIVNDFQKGDIAEGYSVSREKKESFPLTVTSAQKNPTAFYLCASSSRDRGLGNYEQYFGPGTRLTVT.

The chain recombines TRBV6-5 with TRBJ2-7; tentatively, D is TRBD1 (5 bases). CDR3 length: 15 residues. V was pared by 5 bases and J by 3 bases, with 17 bases between. Germline lookup yields CDR1 MNHEY and CDR2 SVGAGI. The CDR3 region has the DNA TGTGCCAGCAGTCAAAGGGGTGAGAGCAACTACGAGCAGTACTTC. Protein: CASSQRGESNYEQYF.

The CDR3 region is CATSDRTGGDEKLFF. The CDR3 region has the DNA TGTGCCACCAGTGACCGGACAGGAGGGGACGAAAAACTGTTTTTT. The J gene is TRBJ1-4, the V gene TRBV24-1; the match to TRBD1 covers 7 bases. V was clipped by 4 bases and J by 8 bases; unmatched bases: 9. This CDR3 has 15 amino acids. CDR1 and CDR2 (germline): KGHDR, SFDVKD.

CDR3: CATSGVPGNTIYF. The CDR3 DNA sequence: TGTGCCACCAGTGGCGTACCTGGAAACACCATATATTTT. This chain uses TRBV24-1 with TRBJ1-3; D is undetermined. Deletions cut 5 bases from V and 2 bases from J, with 6 bases between. This CDR3 is built from 13 residues. Germline lookup yields CDR1 KGHDR and CDR2 SFDVKD.

The chain couples TRBV6-5 to TRBJ2-7; TRBD1 aligns across 11 bases. The CDR3 is 16 amino acids. Germline CDR1 reads MNHEY; CDR2 reads SVGAGI. Losses at the gene ends were 0 bases for V and 6 bases for J; bases not matched to a gene: 7. The CDR3 DNA reads TGTGCCAGCAGTTACTCGAGGACAGGGGGCGTCGCCGAGCAGTACTTC. Protein: CASSYSRTGGVAEQYF.

The chain has TRBV4-1 and TRBJ2-7, with TRBD1 matching over 9 bases. This CDR3 comprises 18 residues. The J segment lost 4 bases and the V segment lost 0 bases, leaving 13 bases of the junction unmatched. Germline V gene lookup returns CDR1 MGHRA and CDR2 YSYEKL. The CDR3 here is CASSQDGAGTGLRYEQYF. CDR3 coding DNA: TGCGCCAGCAGCCAAGATGGGGCCGGGACAGGGTTGCGTTACGAGCAGTACTTC.

CDR3 residues: CANPGLAGAAETQYF. For the CDR3, the DNA is TGCGCCAACCCGGGACTAGCGGGAGCAGCGGAGACCCAGTACTTC. The chain employs TRBV10-1 and TRBJ2-5, with TRBD2 matching over 14 bases. The CDR3 spans 15 residues. Per germline, CDR1 WNHNN and CDR2 SYGVQD (reference sequence). V shed 10 bases, J shed 5 bases, and the junction held 9 bases outside the gene matches.

The chain has TRBV18 and TRBJ2-5; 10 nucleotides agree with TRBD2. This CDR3 spans 16 amino acids. Unmatched junction bases numbered 9, after V lost 3 bases and J lost 5 bases. The germline V gene has CDR1 KGHSH and CDR2 LQKENI. The CDR3 loop reads CASSPDKAGGVETQYF. Written as DNA, the CDR3 is TGTGCCAGCTCACCCGATAAAGCGGGAGGGGTCGAGACCCAGTACTTC.

The chain links TRBV4-1 to TRBJ2-3; possibly TRBD2 for D (6 bases). The CDR3 covers 18 residues. Germline-derived CDR1 and CDR2 are MGHRA and YSYEKL. V was pared by 0 bases and J by 3 bases, with 19 bases between. Written as DNA, the CDR3 is TGCGCCAGCAGCCAAGAGGACGGGGACGGGAGATCAACAGATACGCAGTATTTT. Its protein product is CASSQEDGDGRSTDTQYF.

The CDR3 here is CASSQVARSTYNEQFF. CDR3 sequence (DNA): TGCGCCAGCAGCCAAGTGGCCAGATCGACCTACAATGAGCAGTTCTTC. V is TRBV4-3 and J is TRBJ2-1; D not resolved. CDR1 LGHNA and CDR2 YSLEER come from the germline V gene. The length of the CDR3 is 16 residues. V gave up 1 base and J gave up 2 bases, with 12 bases separating them.

V and J are TRBV7-9 and TRBJ1-1, with 8 bases that match TRBD1. The germline V gene has CDR1 SEHNR and CDR2 FQNEAQ (reference sequence). CDR3 length equals 17 residues. The V segment lost 6 bases and the J segment 4 bases; nucleotides outside the gene matches: 16. CDR3 coding DNA: TGTGCCAGCAGTTCCGACAGGGGAACCAGGGGGGGCACTGAAGCTTTCTTT. Translation gives CASSSDRGTRGGTEAFF.

This clone was picked up one time. The genes are TRBV10-2 and TRBJ2-1, with D possibly being TRBD2 (6 bases). Trimming cost V 7 bases and J 0 bases, with 19 bases left between them. Per the germline V gene, CDR1 is WSHSY and CDR2 is SAAADI. There are 17 residues in the CDR3. CDR3 loop: CASTPTSTLSSYNEQFF. The CDR3 nucleotides are TGCGCCAGCACACCTACTAGCACCCTGAGCTCCTACAATGAGCAGTTCTTC.